The entry below gives a single TCR beta chain sequence along with its context. Its matching antigen is unknown. The entry originates in a study of T cells in Graves' hyperthyroidism and ophthalmopathy. Findings and limits, study-wide: Peripheral blood also featured most of the thyroid clonotypes expanded above 0.001.

Amplification of TCR beta CDR3 regions was performed using RNA transcripts as template. The TCR CDR3 first-round RT-PCR relied on the HTBI primer set. Each CDR3 protein gets one entry after TCRdb re-called the multiplex PCR reads with MiXCR. The table lists almost 600,000 distinct CDR3 sequences, around 14% of them singletons. Exclusions: uncontrolled infection, other autoimmune disease, pregnancy, lactation. V lost 3 bases, J lost 4 bases, and 7 bases lay in between. The CDR3 runs 12 residues. The germline V gene has CDR1 DFQATT and CDR2 SNEGSKA (reference sequence). The source is a woman younger than 45 with Graves' hyperthyroidism that later progressed to Graves' ophthalmopathy. The chain couples TRBV20-1 to TRBJ2-1; D not certain. Input material: blood. CDR3 sequence (DNA): TGCAGTGCTAGTGCAGTATACAATGAGCAGTTCTTC. This gives the protein CSASAVYNEQFF.